This T cell receptor beta chain comes out of a study of blood T cell repertoires in COVID-19. Cohort 3 donors were reported recovered after two negative PCRs, clearance, or symptom resolution. In the study's own analysis: Cell counts per sample came from amplifying reference gene primers. The data were produced by immunoSEQ multiplex PCR, yet TCRdb's version contains in-frame clones alone and is incomplete. V and J calls and clone size come straight from that table; D and trimming were deduced from the DNA. The sample holds 200,000 to 250,000 clones, about 79% seen once. This sequence originates from a woman aged 60-75 years who had recovered from COVID-19. Material: PBMCs or T cells enriched from blood (not recorded which).

The CDR3 region has the DNA TGTGCCAGCAGTGAAGGCGGGAGTGTCAACATTCAGTACTTC. Translating it yields CASSEGGSVNIQYF. The chain combines TRBV6-1 with TRBJ2-4; TRBD2 matches at 7 bases. Germline CDR1 is MNHNS and CDR2 is SASEGT. The CDR3 runs to 14 residues. The junction had 4 bases not matched to a gene; V was cut back by 1 base and J by 7 bases.